The T cell receptor (beta chain) described here comes from a study of blood T cell repertoires in COVID-19. Study context: COVID-19 samples from acute and convalescent phases originated in the United States, Italy and Spain. T cells, B-cell-depleted T cells, or PBMCs supplied cDNA or gDNA.

As originally analysed: Estimates of nucleated cell counts were drawn from the amplification of reference gene primers. Sequenced by immunoSEQ multiplex PCR; TCRdb stores in-frame clones only, minus some. The V and J calls and clone size come from that table; D and trimming were worked out from the DNA. The profile covers about 150,000 clones, with over 65% appearing a single time and roughly 1.5% taken by the ten largest. This clone has more than one count but fewer than ten. The CDR3 runs to 15 residues. Deletions cut 2 bases from V and 4 bases from J, with 12 bases between. CDR1 and CDR2 (germline): MNHNS, SASEGT.

The material sequenced was peripheral blood. The receptor was isolated from an elderly man with acute or convalescent COVID-19. This sequence joins TRBV6-1 and TRBJ1-3, with D possibly TRBD1 on 5 matching bases. CDR3 coding DNA: TGTGCCAGCAGTGAATTTCGGGGGGTAGGAAACACCATATATTTT. This codes for CASSEFRGVGNTIYF.